Listed below are T cell receptor beta chains from one sample, sequenced in a study of blood T cell repertoires in COVID-19. Assay used: immunoSEQ multiplex PCR; TCRdb lists only in-frame clones, some missing. The repertoire holds nearly 35,000 clones, with roughly 85% as singletons. Sequencing was carried out using peripheral blood. Receptors originate from a human donor with acute or convalescent COVID-19. The donor label of this sample is uncertain. Both conserved end residues are part of each CDR3. A D gene is named only where the DNA matches it firmly. Expanded clones are given a class, and other clones once, few, many or no size at all.

d_call	v_call	clone_size	j_call	cdr3_aa	cdr3_nt
NA	TRBV5-1	NA	TRBJ2-3	CASSFEGTSTDTQYF	TGCGCCAGCAGCTTTGAGGGGACTTCCACAGATACGCAGTATTTT
TRBD1	TRBV28	NA	TRBJ2-1	CASRSGTGGYNEQFF	TGTGCCAGCAGGTCCGGGACAGGGGGCTACAATGAGCAGTTCTTC
TRBD2	TRBV28	NA	TRBJ2-7	CASSSGGNEQYF	TGTGCCAGCAGTTCGGGGGGGAACGAGCAGTACTTC
NA	TRBV28	NA	TRBJ1-6	CASSLGWIGSPLHF	TGTGCCAGCAGTTTGGGTTGGATCGGGTCACCCCTCCACTTT
TRBD1	TRBV19	NA	TRBJ1-6	CASKQTGSNSPLHF	TGTGCCAGTAAGCAGACAGGGTCTAATTCACCCCTCCACTTT
TRBD2	TRBV28	NA	TRBJ2-3	CATVAGGTDTQYF	TGTGCCACCGTAGCGGGAGGCACAGATACGCAGTATTTT
NA	TRBV19	NA	TRBJ1-2	CASSIAQSQNYYGYTF	TGTGCCAGTAGTATAGCCCAGTCCCAAAACTATTATGGCTACACCTTC
TRBD1	TRBV5-5	NA	TRBJ1-2	CASSLLSTGGDGYTF	TGTGCCAGCAGCTTACTCTCCACAGGGGGAGATGGCTACACCTTC
TRBD1	TRBV28	NA	TRBJ2-6	CASSGQGASGANVLTF	TGTGCCAGCAGCGGACAGGGGGCCTCTGGGGCCAACGTCCTGACTTTC
TRBD2	TRBV18	NA	TRBJ2-5	CASSSQGGGEETQYF	TGTGCCAGCTCGTCTCAAGGCGGGGGTGAAGAGACCCAGTACTTC
NA	TRBV5-1	NA	TRBJ2-1	CASSLAVAAPYNEQFF	TGCGCCAGCAGCTTGGCGGTTGCAGCGCCTTACAATGAGCAGTTCTTC
TRBD1	TRBV19	NA	TRBJ1-5	CASSLGTGNRAAQPQHF	TGTGCCAGTAGCCTCGGGACAGGTAATCGGGCGGCTCAGCCCCAGCATTTT
TRBD1	TRBV25-1	few	TRBJ1-1	CASSDWDSYAEAFF	TGTGCCAGCAGTGACTGGGACAGCTACGCTGAAGCTTTCTTT
NA	TRBV27	NA	TRBJ2-1	CASTQGGRQFF	TGTGCCAGCACCCAGGGGGGCAGGCAGTTCTTC
TRBD2	TRBV6-2/TRBV6-3	NA	TRBJ2-3	CASSQRGGTDTQYF	TGTGCCAGCAGCCAGCGGGGGGGGACAGATACGCAGTATTTT
NA	TRBV3-1/TRBV3-2	NA	TRBJ2-1	CASSLRGREQFF	TGTGCCAGCAGCCTTCGAGGGCGTGAGCAGTTCTTC
NA	TRBV9	once	TRBJ2-3	CASSVVGGGTADTQYF	TGTGCCAGCAGCGTAGTGGGGGGCGGGACAGCAGATACGCAGTATTTT
TRBD1	TRBV3-1/TRBV3-2	few	TRBJ2-1	CASSRLGTGSNNEQFF	TGTGCCAGCAGCCGGTTAGGGACAGGGTCAAACAATGAGCAGTTCTTC
NA	TRBV30	once	TRBJ2-1	CAWSLAASYNEQFF	TGTGCCTGGAGTCTAGCTGCCTCCTACAATGAGCAGTTCTTC
NA	TRBV3-1/TRBV3-2	NA	TRBJ1-1	CASQKAGNTEAFF	TGTGCCAGCCAAAAAGCGGGGAACACTGAAGCTTTCTTT
NA	TRBV7-2	few	TRBJ1-2	CASSLEKGANYGYTF	TGTGCCAGCAGCTTAGAAAAAGGAGCTAACTATGGCTACACCTTC
TRBD2	TRBV6-5	NA	TRBJ2-3	CASRSGGTDTQYF	TGTGCCAGCAGGTCGGGGGGGACAGATACGCAGTATTTT
NA	TRBV30	NA	TRBJ1-2	CAWSSVLVRSYTF	TGTGCCTGGAGTTCCGTGCTGGTGAGGAGCTACACCTTC